Only a few counts were recorded for the clone carrying this T cell receptor beta chain. With 0 bases removed from V and 4 bases from J, the gap between germline ends came to 9 bases. Looked up from germline, CDR1 is SEHNR and CDR2 is FQNEAQ (reference sequence). The length of the CDR3 is 14 residues. Time point specified: persistent/refractory GD, antithyroid drugs over 5 years with positive TRAb. From RNA extracted from PBMCs, the TCR library was made. This entry belongs to a study of regulatory T cells in long-lasting Graves disease. In building TCR beta libraries, iRepertoire HTBI primers were used together with Arm-PCR of CDR3 regions. TCRdb fed the multiplex PCR reads into MiXCR, producing one record per CDR3 protein. The sample consists of approximately 400,000 distinct CDR3 sequences, about a quarter of them appearing once.

The V gene is TRBV7-9, the J gene TRBJ1-1; possibly TRBD1 for D (5 bases). The receptor was isolated from a female donor with Graves disease. Specimen: peripheral blood mononuclear cells (PBMCs), collected when the disease was refractory, from a patient treated with antithyroid drugs. The CDR3 region is CASSLARDSTEAFF. In DNA form, the CDR3 reads TGTGCCAGCAGCTTAGCCCGGGACTCCACTGAAGCTTTCTTT.